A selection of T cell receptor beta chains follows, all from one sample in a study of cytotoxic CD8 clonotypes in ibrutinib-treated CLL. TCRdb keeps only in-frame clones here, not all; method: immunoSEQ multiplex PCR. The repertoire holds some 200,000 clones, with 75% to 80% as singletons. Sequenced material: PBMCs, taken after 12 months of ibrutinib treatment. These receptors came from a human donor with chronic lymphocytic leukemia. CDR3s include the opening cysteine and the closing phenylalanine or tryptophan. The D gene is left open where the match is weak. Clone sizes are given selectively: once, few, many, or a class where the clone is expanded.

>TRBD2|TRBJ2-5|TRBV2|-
TGTGCCAGCTTAGAGGGACTAGCGGGAGAGACCCAGTACTTC
CASLEGLAGETQYF
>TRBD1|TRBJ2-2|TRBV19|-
TGTGCCAGTAGCGACAGGGCGAACACCGGGGAGCTGTTTTTT
CASSDRANTGELFF
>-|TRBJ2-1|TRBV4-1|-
TGCGCCAGCAGCCTTCCCTCAAGGGGGGTAGTGAGAAATGAGCAGTTCTTC
CASSLPSRGVVRNEQFF
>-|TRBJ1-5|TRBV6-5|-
TGTGCCAGCAGTGGAGGGGGAGGCAATCAGCCCCAGCATTTT
CASSGGGGNQPQHF
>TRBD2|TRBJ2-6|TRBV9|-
TGTGCCAGCAGCGGGCCGGGACTAGTTGCTGGGGCCAACGTCCTGACTTTC
CASSGPGLVAGANVLTF
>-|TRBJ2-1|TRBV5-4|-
TGTGCCAGCAGCCTCCCGAGGGGAGAGGCAACTGAGCAGTTCTTC
CASSLPRGEATEQFF
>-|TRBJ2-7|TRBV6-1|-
TGTGCCAGCGGAAGGGAGTGGGGTTTAAACTACGAGCAGTACTTC
CASGREWGLNYEQYF
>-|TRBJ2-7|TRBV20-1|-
TGCAGTGCTGAATCAGGGGTCGAGCAGTACTTC
CSAESGVEQYF
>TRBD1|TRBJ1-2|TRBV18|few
TGTGCCAGCTCACCGGAACAGGGGAATGGCTACACCTTC
CASSPEQGNGYTF
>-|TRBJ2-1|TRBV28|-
TGTGCCAGCAGTCCTAGTTCGATACAGGGCTATGAGCAGTTCTTC
CASSPSSIQGYEQFF
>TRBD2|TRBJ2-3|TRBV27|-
TGTGCCAGCAGTATGGGACTAGCGGGGGTTGGGTACACAGATACGCAGTATTTT
CASSMGLAGVGYTDTQYF
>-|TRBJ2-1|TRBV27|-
TGTGCCAGCACCACTAGCCCCAGGGGAGCTGAGCAGTTCTTC
CASTTSPRGAEQFF
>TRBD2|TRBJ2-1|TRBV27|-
TGTGCCAGCAGTCCCGCGGTGGGACTAGCGGCTTACAATGAGCAGTTCTTC
CASSPAVGLAAYNEQFF
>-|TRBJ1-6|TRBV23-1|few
TGCGCCAGCCCGCGGACATCGGAGGCACCCCTCCACTTT
CASPRTSEAPLHF
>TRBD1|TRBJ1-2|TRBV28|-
TGTGCCAGCAACCCAGGGGGTAAAGATGGCTACACCTTC
CASNPGGKDGYTF
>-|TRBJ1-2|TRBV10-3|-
TGTGCCATCAGTGACGGCAATAACTATGGCTACACCTTC
CAISDGNNYGYTF
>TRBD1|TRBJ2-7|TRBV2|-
TGTGCCAGCAGCCTTCGACAGGGACCCAACGAGCAGTACTTC
CASSLRQGPNEQYF
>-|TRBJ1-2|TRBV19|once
TGTGCCAGTAGTATAACGGGCCTGGCCCTTGGCTACACCTTC
CASSITGLALGYTF
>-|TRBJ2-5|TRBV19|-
TGTGCCATCGGGGAGCGGGAAGAGACCCAGTACTTC
CAIGEREETQYF
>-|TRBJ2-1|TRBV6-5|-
TGTGCCAGCAGTTGGGAGTCTAGCTCCTACAATGAGCAGTTCTTC
CASSWESSSYNEQFF
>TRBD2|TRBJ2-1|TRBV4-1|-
TGCGCCAGCAGCCCCAGCGGGGGGAACGCCTACAATGAGCAGTTCTTC
CASSPSGGNAYNEQFF
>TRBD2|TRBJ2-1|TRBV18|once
TGTGCCAGCTCACGTGAAGCGGGGGGTTACAATGAGCAGTTCTTC
CASSREAGGYNEQFF
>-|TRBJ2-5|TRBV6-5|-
TGTGCCAGCAGTGGAACGGGGTCAGGGGAGACCCAGTACTTC
CASSGTGSGETQYF
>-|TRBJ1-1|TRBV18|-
TGTGCCAGCTCACCAGGCCTCGGGGCTTTGGGGGCTGAAGCTTTCTTT
CASSPGLGALGAEAFF
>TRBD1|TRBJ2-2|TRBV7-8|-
TGTGCCAGCAGCCCACGACAGGGAATCGCCGGGGAGCTGTTTTTT
CASSPRQGIAGELFF
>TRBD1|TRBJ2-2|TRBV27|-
TGTGCCAGCAGGTCGGGGTGGACAGGGCGTGAGGAGCTGTTTTTT
CASRSGWTGREELFF